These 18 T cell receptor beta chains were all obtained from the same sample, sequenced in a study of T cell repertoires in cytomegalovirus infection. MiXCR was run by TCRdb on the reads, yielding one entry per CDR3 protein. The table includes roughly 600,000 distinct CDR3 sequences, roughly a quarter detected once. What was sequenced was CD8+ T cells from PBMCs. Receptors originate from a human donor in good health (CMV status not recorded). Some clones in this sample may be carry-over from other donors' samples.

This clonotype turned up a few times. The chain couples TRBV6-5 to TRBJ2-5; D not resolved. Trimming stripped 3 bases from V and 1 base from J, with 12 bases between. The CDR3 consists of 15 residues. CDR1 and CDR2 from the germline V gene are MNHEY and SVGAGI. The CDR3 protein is CASSYMIGSQETQYF. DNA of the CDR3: TGTGCCAGCAGTTATATGATCGGCAGCCAAGAGACCCAGTACTTC.

This CDR3 reads CASSARSQGNEQFF. CDR3 nucleotide sequence: TGTGCCAGCAGCGCCCGGTCACAGGGAAATGAGCAGTTCTTC. This chain links TRBV9 with TRBJ2-1; possible D gene TRBD1, 6 bases. CDR1 and CDR2 (germline): SGDLS, YYNGEE. V was cut by 3 bases and J by 7 bases, with 14 bases left in between. The CDR3 has 14 residues.

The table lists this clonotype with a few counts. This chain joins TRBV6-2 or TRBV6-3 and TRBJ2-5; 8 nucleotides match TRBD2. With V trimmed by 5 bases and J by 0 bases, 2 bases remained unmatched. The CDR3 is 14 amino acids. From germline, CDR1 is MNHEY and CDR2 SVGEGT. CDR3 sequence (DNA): TGTGCCAGCAGTGAACTAGCGGACCAAGAGACCCAGTACTTC. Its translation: CASSELADQETQYF.

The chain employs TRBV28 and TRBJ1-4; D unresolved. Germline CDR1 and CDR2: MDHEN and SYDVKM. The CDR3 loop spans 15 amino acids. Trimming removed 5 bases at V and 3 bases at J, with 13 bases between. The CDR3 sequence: CASSPYVGSNEKLFF. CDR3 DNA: TGTGCCAGCAGTCCCTACGTGGGGTCTAATGAAAAACTGTTTTTT.

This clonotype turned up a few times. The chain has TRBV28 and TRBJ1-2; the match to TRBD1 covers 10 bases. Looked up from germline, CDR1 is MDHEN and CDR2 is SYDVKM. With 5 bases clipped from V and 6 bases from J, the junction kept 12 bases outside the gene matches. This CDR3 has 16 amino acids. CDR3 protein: CASSTTLDGQGDGYTF. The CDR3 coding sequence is TGTGCCAGCAGTACCACTCTGGACGGACAGGGGGATGGCTACACCTTC.

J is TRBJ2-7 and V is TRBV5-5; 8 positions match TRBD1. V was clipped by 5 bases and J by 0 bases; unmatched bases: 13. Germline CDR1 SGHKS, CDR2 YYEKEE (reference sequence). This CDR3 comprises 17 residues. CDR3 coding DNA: TGTGCCAGCAGTTCCCCCCCGGGACAGGTAACCTCCTACGAGCAGTACTTC. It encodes CASSSPPGQVTSYEQYF.

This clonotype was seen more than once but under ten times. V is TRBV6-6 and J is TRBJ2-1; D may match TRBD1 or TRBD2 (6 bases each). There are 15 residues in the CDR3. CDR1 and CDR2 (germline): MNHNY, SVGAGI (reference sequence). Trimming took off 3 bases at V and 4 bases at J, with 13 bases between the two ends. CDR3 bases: TGTGCCAGCAGTTATACGGGGGCCACTTACAATGAGCAGTTCTTC. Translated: CASSYTGATYNEQFF.

CDR3 sequence: CASRPYLAGGNTGELFF. The CDR3 nucleotides read TGTGCCAGCAGGCCATACCTAGCGGGGGGCAACACCGGGGAGCTGTTTTTT. The chain is built from TRBV7-2 and TRBJ2-2, with 11 bases that match TRBD2. The germline gives CDR1 SGHTA, CDR2 FQGNSA. The junction had 8 bases not matched to a gene; V was cut back by 6 bases and J by 2 bases. The CDR3 spans 17 residues.

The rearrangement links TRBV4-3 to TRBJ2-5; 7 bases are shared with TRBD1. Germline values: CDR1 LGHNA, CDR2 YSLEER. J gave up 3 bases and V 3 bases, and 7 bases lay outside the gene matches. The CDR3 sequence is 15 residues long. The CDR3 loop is CASSHGDRGKETQYF. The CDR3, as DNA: TGCGCCAGCAGCCACGGGGACAGAGGAAAAGAGACCCAGTACTTC.

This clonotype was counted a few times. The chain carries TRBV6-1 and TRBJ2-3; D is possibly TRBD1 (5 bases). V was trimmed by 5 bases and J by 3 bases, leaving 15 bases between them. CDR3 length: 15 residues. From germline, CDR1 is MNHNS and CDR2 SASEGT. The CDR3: CASSYQGVGTDTQYF. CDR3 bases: TGTGCCAGCAGTTACCAAGGGGTAGGGACAGATACGCAGTATTTT.

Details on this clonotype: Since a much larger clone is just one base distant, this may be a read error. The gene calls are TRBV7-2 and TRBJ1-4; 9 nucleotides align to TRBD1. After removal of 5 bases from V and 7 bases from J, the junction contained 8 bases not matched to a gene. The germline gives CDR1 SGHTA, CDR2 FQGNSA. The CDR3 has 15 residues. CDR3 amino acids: CASSTGETGGEKLFF. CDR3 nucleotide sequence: TGTGCCAGCAGCACCGGCGAGACAGGGGGTGAAAAACTGTTTTTT.

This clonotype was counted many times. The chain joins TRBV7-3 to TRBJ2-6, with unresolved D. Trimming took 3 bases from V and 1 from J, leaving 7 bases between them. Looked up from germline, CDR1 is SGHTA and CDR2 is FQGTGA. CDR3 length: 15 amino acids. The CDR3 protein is CASSFAGSGANVLTF. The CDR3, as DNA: TGTGCCAGCAGCTTCGCCGGTTCTGGGGCCAACGTCCTGACTTTC.

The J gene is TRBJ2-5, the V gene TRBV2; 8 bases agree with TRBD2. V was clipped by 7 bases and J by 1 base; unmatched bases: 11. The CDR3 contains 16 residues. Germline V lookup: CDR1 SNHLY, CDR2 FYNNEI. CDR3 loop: CASNTPSGTSQETQYF. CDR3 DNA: TGTGCCAGCAACACTCCCTCCGGGACTAGCCAAGAGACCCAGTACTTC. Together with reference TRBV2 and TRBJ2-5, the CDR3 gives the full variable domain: EPEVTQTPSHQVTQMGQEVILRCVPISNHLYFYWYRQILGQKVEFLVSFYNNEISEKSEIFDDQFSVERPDGSNFTLKIRSTKLEDSAMYFCASNTPSGTSQETQYFGPGTRLLVL.

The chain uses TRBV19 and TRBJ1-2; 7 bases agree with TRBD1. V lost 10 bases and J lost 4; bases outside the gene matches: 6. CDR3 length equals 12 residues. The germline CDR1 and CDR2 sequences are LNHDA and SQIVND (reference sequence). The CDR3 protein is CATGQAVYGYTF. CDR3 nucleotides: TGTGCCACCGGACAGGCGGTCTATGGCTACACCTTC.

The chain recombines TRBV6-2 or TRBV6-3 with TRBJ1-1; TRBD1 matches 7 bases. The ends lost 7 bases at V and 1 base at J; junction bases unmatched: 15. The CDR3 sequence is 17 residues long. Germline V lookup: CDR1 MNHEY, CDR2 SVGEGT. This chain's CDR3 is CASTQRTPGQPNTEAFF. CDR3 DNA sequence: TGTGCCAGCACCCAACGTACCCCGGGACAGCCGAACACTGAAGCTTTCTTT.

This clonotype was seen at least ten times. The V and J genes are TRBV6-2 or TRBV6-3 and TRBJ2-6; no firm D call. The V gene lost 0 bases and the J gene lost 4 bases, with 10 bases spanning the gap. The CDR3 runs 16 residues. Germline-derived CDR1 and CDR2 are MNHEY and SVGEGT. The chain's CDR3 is CASSYSRPYGANVLTF. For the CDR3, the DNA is TGTGCCAGCAGTTACTCGAGACCGTACGGGGCCAACGTCCTGACTTTC.

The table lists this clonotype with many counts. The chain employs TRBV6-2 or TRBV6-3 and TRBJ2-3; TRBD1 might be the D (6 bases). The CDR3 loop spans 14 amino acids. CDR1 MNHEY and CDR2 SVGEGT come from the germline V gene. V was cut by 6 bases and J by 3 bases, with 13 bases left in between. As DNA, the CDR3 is TGTGCCAGCAGCCAGATACAGGGTACAGATACGCAGTATTTT. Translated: CASSQIQGTDTQYF.

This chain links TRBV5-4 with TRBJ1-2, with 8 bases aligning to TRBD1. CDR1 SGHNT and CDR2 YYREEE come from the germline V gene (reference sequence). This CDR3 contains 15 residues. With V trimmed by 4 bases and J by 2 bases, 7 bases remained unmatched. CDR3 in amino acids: CASSDPGQVNYGYTF. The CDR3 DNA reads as TGTGCCAGCAGCGATCCGGGACAGGTCAACTATGGCTACACCTTC.